Sequencing of this TCR beta chain was carried out in a study of breast tumors, draining lymph nodes, adjacent tissues. This CDR3 comprises 12 residues. Germline V gene data show CDR1 as MNHEY and CDR2 as SMNVEV (reference sequence). Trimming pared 6 bases from V and 4 bases from J, leaving 7 bases between. Study-wide points: Compared with lymph nodes, tumors were less diverse; compared with nontumor tissue, more. Luminal-like breast cancer showed significantly higher tumor–nontumor repertoire similarity than basal-like. Tumor T cell lymph node origin was a supported hypothesis, not proven. The data were judged consistent with most tumor T cells coming from lymph node and expanding in tumor.

Each CDR3 protein gets one entry after TCRdb re-called the multiplex PCR reads with MiXCR. In the table there are some 100,000 distinct CDR3 sequences, less than 25% of which are singletons. This clonotype was seen many times. Antigen: not known. Axillary draining lymph nodes of breast cancer patients supplied the node samples. Sequenced material: axillary lymph node tissue. This receptor was obtained from a female donor with breast cancer. Some clones in this sample may be carry-over from other donors' samples. This rearrangement joins TRBV27 to TRBJ1-5; unclear D gene. CDR3 loop: CASRSLNQPQHF. The CDR3 DNA sequence: TGTGCCAGCAGGTCTCTAAATCAGCCCCAGCATTTT.